Below are 9 T cell receptor beta chains sequenced from a single sample in a study of shared clonotypes between healthy human individuals. Sequencing used immunoSEQ multiplex PCR; TCRdb keeps in-frame clones, though not all of them. The sample has about 2.1 million clones; approximately 94% are singletons. Naive CD8 isolation took CD45RO-negative cells positively selected for CCR7 and excluded terminally differentiated effector memory CD45RA+ cells. Material for sequencing was naive CD8+ T cells from PBMCs. These receptors were obtained from a man between 18 and 29 years old in good health. Some clones in this sample may be carry-over from other donors' samples.

J is TRBJ2-7 and V is TRBV11-2; TRBD1 or TRBD2 may be the D gene (5 bases each). The CDR3 covers 14 residues. Trimming stripped 3 bases from V and 2 bases from J, with 11 bases between. Germline V lookup: CDR1 SGHAT, CDR2 FQNNGV. The CDR3 coding sequence is TGTGCCAGCAGCTTCGGGGCTTCCACCTACGAGCAGTACTTC. Translating gives CASSFGASTYEQYF.

This chain connects TRBV28 to TRBJ1-4; no clear D gene. Trimming left V 3 bases short and J 5 bases short, with 10 bases between. Per the germline V gene, CDR1 is MDHEN and CDR2 is SYDVKM. This CDR3 spans 14 amino acids. In DNA, the CDR3 is TGTGCCAGCAGTTTGTACAGCCAAAATGAAAAACTGTTTTTT. Translating it yields CASSLYSQNEKLFF. Supplemented by reference TRBV28 and TRBJ1-4, the full variable domain reads DVKVTQSSRYLVKRTGEKVFLECVQDMDHENMFWYRQDPGLGLRLIYFSYDVKMKEKGDIPEGYSVSREKKERFSLILESASTNQTSMYLCASSLYSQNEKLFFGSGTQLSVL.

The genes are TRBV27 and TRBJ2-6; possibly TRBD1 for D (5 bases). The V gene lost 6 bases and the J gene lost 0 bases, with 9 bases spanning the gap. Germline values: CDR1 MNHEY, CDR2 SMNVEV (reference sequence). The CDR3 is made up of 15 amino acids. The CDR3 protein is CASRDTFSGANVLTF. DNA of the CDR3: TGTGCCAGCAGGGACACATTCTCTGGGGCCAACGTCCTGACTTTC.

The chain carries TRBV19 and TRBJ1-4, with D uncertain. The CDR3 is 13 amino acids. Per the germline V gene, CDR1 is LNHDA and CDR2 is SQIVND (reference sequence). V lost 2 bases, J lost 6 bases, and 7 bases lay in between. The CDR3 nucleotides read TGTGCCAGTAGTATATTCGAAGATGAAAAACTGTTTTTT. It is translated as CASSIFEDEKLFF.

J is TRBJ2-1 and V is TRBV29-1; TRBD1 or TRBD2 may be the D gene (5 bases each). CDR1 SQVTM and CDR2 ANQGSEA come from the germline V gene. The CDR3 loop spans 11 amino acids. Trimming left V 7 bases short and J 12 bases short, with 16 bases between. The CDR3 coding sequence is TGCAGCGCCCGGGGCGGACCGGGGCAGTTCTTC. Its translation: CSARGGPGQFF.

The chain employs TRBV7-9 and TRBJ1-3; unclear D gene. V was trimmed by 1 base and J by 2 bases, leaving 9 bases between them. Germline V gene lookup returns CDR1 SEHNR and CDR2 FQNEAQ (reference sequence). There are 15 residues in the CDR3. The CDR3 sequence is CASSLVPSAGNTIYF. The CDR3 DNA sequence: TGTGCCAGCAGCTTAGTTCCTTCGGCTGGAAACACCATATATTTT.

The chain has TRBV7-3 and TRBJ2-7, with 9 bases aligning to TRBD1. Germline CDR1 is SGHTA and CDR2 is FQGTGA. The trim removed 2 bases at V and 3 bases at J, leaving 2 bases unmatched. This CDR3 contains 14 residues. CDR3 nucleotides: TGTGCCAGCAGCTTAGCGGGACAGGGCTACGAGCAGTACTTC. Amino acids: CASSLAGQGYEQYF. The full variable domain, completed using reference TRBV7-3 and TRBJ2-7, is GAGVSQTPSNKVTEKGKYVELRCDPISGHTALYWYRQSLGQGPEFLIYFQGTGAADDSGLPNDRFFAVRPEGSVSTLKIQRTERGDSAVYLCASSLAGQGYEQYFGPGTRLTVT.

About this clone: This same CDR3 is encoded by further DNA sequences in the sample. This chain connects TRBV19 to TRBJ1-5; a possible D gene is TRBD1 (5 bases). The CDR3 has 14 residues. Germline CDR1 and CDR2: LNHDA and SQIVND (reference sequence). V was clipped by 6 bases and J by 1 base, with 10 bases between them. This CDR3 reads CASSLRGSNQPQHF. The CDR3, as DNA: TGTGCCAGTAGCCTTCGGGGCAGCAATCAGCCCCAGCATTTT.

About this clone: Other DNA sequences in this sample translate to the same CDR3. V and J are TRBV5-1 and TRBJ1-1; 9 positions agree with TRBD1. The ends lost 3 bases at V and 0 bases at J; junction bases unmatched: 3. Germline values: CDR1 SGHRS, CDR2 YFSETQ. The CDR3 spans 15 residues. The CDR3 loop reads CASSSDRGLNTEAFF. The CDR3 nucleotides read TGCGCCAGCAGCTCGGACAGGGGCCTGAACACTGAAGCTTTCTTT. Together with reference TRBV5-1 and TRBJ1-1, the CDR3 gives the full variable domain: KAGVTQTPRYLIKTRGQQVTLSCSPISGHRSVSWYQQTPGQGLQFLFEYFSETQRNKGNFPGRFSGRQFSNSRSEMNVSTLELGDSALYLCASSSDRGLNTEAFFGQGTRLTVV.